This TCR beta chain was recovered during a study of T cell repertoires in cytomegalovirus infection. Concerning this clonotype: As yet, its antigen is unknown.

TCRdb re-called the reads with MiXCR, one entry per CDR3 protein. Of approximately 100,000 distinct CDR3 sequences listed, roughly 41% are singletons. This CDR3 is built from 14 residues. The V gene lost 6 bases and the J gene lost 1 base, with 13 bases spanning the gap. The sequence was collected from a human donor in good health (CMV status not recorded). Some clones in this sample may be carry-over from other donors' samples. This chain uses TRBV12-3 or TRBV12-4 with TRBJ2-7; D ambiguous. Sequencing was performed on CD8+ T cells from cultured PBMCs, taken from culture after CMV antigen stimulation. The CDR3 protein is CASSRFYESYEQYF. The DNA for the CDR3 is TGTGCCAGCAGCCGATTTTACGAGTCCTACGAGCAGTACTTC.